These 5 T cell receptor beta chains were sequenced from one sample in a study of T-cell reconstitution after alpha-beta-depleted transplantation in children. Unique molecular identifiers were used to barcode this TCRbeta library. In TCRdb, the PCR reads were re-called with MiXCR into one record per CDR3 protein. The table has roughly 790,000 distinct CDR3 sequences, approximately 15% seen once. Sequenced material: PBMCs, mostly from graft donor cells, taken 360 days after TCRalphabeta/CD19-depleted stem cell transplant. All receptors derive from a male patient aged 5 to 17 who had a stem cell transplant for acute lymphoblastic leukemia, so the T cells may come from the graft donor.

The rearrangement uses TRBV7-2 and TRBJ2-7; 9 bases are a match to TRBD2. With V trimmed by 3 bases and J by 9 bases, 9 bases remained unmatched. CDR1 is SGHTA, CDR2 FQGNSA, per germline. The CDR3 runs to 14 residues. The CDR3 sequence is CASSFGGRADGQYF. CDR3 in DNA: TGTGCCAGCAGCTTCGGCGGGAGGGCTGATGGGCAGTACTTC.

V gene TRBV7-2 combines with J gene TRBJ1-2; D is perhaps TRBD1 (6 bases). Germline CDR1 SGHTA, CDR2 FQGNSA. Trimming stripped 5 bases from V and 1 base from J, with 20 bases between. The CDR3 is 17 residues long. The CDR3 nucleotides are TGTGCCAGCAGCACTATTATAGGGGGGGGGTTTAACTATGGCTACACCTTC. The encoded protein is CASSTIIGGGFNYGYTF.

This clonotype was recorded a few times. This rearrangement joins TRBV15 to TRBJ2-5; no definite D call. V gave up 8 bases and J gave up 5 bases, with 21 bases separating them. In germline, CDR1 is LNHNV, CDR2 YYDKDF (reference sequence). The CDR3 is made up of 15 amino acids. Written as DNA, the CDR3 is TGTGCCACCTCGGATGCGCGACCGGCTAAGGAGACCCAGTACTTC. Translated: CATSDARPAKETQYF. The entire variable domain, with the rest obtained from reference TRBV15 and TRBJ2-5, is as follows: DAMVIQNPRYQVTQFGKPVTLSCSQTLNHNVMYWYQQKSSQAPKLLFHYYDKDFNNEADTPDNFQSRRPNTSFCFLDIRSPGLGDTAMYLCATSDARPAKETQYFGPGTRLLVL.

A few counts support this clonotype. The V call is TRBV20-1, the J call TRBJ2-1; no clear D. The V end was cut by 0 bases, the J end by 10 bases, with 7 bases between. Germline CDR1 reads DFQATT; CDR2 reads SNEGSKA (reference sequence). This CDR3 spans 11 amino acids. CDR3 in DNA: TGCAGTGCTAGAGATTTGAGGGAGCAGTTCTTC. It yields the protein CSARDLREQFF.

V is TRBV9 and J is TRBJ2-7, with 8 bases matching TRBD2. CDR3 length equals 13 residues. CDR1 and CDR2 from the germline V gene are SGDLS and YYNGEE. The V gene end was trimmed by 0 bases and the J gene end by 12 bases; junction bases not matched to a gene: 8. The CDR3 region is CASSVDPSGRLYF. The CDR3 bases are TGTGCCAGCAGCGTAGACCCCAGCGGGAGACTGTACTTC.